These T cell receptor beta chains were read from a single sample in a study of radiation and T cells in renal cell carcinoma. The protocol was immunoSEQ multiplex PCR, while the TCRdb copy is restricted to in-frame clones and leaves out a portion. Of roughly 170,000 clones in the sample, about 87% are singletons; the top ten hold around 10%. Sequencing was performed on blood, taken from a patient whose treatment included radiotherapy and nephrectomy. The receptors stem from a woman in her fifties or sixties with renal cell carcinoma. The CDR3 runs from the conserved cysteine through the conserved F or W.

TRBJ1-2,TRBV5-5,CASSLAVGQINGYTF
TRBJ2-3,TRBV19,CASSAEQPGLAGRTDTQYF
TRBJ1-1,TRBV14,CASSETGYRGAFF
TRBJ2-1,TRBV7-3,CASSLGLAGGNEQFF
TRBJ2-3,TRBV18,CASSPSGGSQDTQYF
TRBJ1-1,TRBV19,CASRWADTEAFF
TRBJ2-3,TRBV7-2,CASSLEFSGGAKYF
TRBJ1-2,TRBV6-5,CASSPVQGDYGYTF
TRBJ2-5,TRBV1,CTSSQEGPLADCCWTQYF
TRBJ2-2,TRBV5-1,CASSLMRQSTGELFF
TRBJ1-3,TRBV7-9,CASSSRQVTGNTIYF
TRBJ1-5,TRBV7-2,CASSLDSGGNQPQHF
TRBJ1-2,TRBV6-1,CASSVIGSDGYTF
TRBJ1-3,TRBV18,CASSPGQGYTIYF
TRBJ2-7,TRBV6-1,CASRDRTLYEQYF
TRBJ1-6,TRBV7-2,CASSLEGSLRSPLHF
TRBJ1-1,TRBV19,CAIRTNTEAFF
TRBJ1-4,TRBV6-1,CASSEMPRGRANEKLFF
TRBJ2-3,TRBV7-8,CASSQQGLSTDTQYF
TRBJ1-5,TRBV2,CASSYIGTENQPQHF
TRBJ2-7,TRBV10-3,CAISGSTSGGGEQYF
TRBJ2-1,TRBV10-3,CASMHRGGAGYNEQFF
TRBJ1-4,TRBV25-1,CASSEPAGAGEKLFF